This TCR beta chain was captured by sequencing in a study of cytomegalovirus exposure and HLA in healthy donors. Overall study results and limits: While the bulk of TCR sequences proved rare, some public TCRs turned up in many donors. Listed as cytomegalovirus-associated were around 160 TCR beta chains. Three of the chains that were CMV-associated were confirmed in vitro to be specific for CMV antigens.

Measured with immunoSEQ multiplex PCR; TCRdb has only the in-frame clones, and not every one. Of over 150,000 clones listed, about nine tenths are singletons. This clone has a single count. Antigen: not known. A junction boundary mismatches the germline segment, possibly from a read error. Sequenced material: PBMCs. The TCR comes from a man between 18 and 35 years old in good health and CMV-seropositive.

The CDR3 protein is CASSLQFEEGGDEQYF. CDR3 nucleotide sequence: TGTGCTAGCAGCTTACAGTTTGAGGAAGGTGGCGACGAGCAGTACTTC. The V and J genes are TRBV7-7 and TRBJ2-7, with no clear D. The germline gives CDR1 SSHAT, CDR2 FNYEAQ (reference sequence). The CDR3 covers 16 residues.